This entry is about one T cell receptor (beta chain). The germline V gene has CDR1 MNHEY and CDR2 SMNVEV (reference sequence). The CDR3 sequence is 16 residues long. V shed 5 bases and J 7 bases; nucleotides not matched to a gene: 9. This sample is drawn from a study of blood T cell repertoires in COVID-19. Looking at the study overall: PBMCs, B-cell-depleted T cells, or T cells were the source of the cDNA or gDNA that made up the material.

Original processing notes: From reference gene primer amplification, estimates of nucleated cell counts were derived. Assay: immunoSEQ multiplex PCR; the TCRdb copy retains only in-frame clones and omits some. That table gives V, J and clone size, and the DNA gave D and trimming. The sample yields about 180,000 clones, 70% to 90% seen once. Sequenced material: peripheral blood. The source is a man in his sixties with acute or convalescent COVID-19. The V and J genes are TRBV27 and TRBJ2-1; 12 bases agree with TRBD2. The CDR3 coding sequence is TGTGCCAGCAGTCCGCTTCCGGGACTAGCGGGTAATGAGCAGTTCTTC. Amino acids: CASSPLPGLAGNEQFF.